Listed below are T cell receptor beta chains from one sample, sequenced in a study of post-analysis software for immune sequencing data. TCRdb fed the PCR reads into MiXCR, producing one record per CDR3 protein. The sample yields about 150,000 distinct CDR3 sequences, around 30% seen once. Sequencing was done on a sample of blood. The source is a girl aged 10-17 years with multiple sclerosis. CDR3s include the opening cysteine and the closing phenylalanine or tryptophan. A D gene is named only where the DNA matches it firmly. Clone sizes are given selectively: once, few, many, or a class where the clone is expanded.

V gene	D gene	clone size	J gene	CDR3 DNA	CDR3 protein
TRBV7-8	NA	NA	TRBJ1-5	TGTGCCAGCAGCTCACGGAGCCAGCCCCCGCATTTT	CASSSRSQPPHF
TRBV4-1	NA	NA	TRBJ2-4	TGCGCCAGCAGCCAAGAGGATAACGGGGGGCTTAATGGTCCCCAGTACTTC	CASSQEDNGGLNGPQYF
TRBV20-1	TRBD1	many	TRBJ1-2	TGCAGTGCTAGGACAGGGGTTAACTATGGCTACACCTTC	CSARTGVNYGYTF
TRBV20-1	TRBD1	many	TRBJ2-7	TGCAGTGCTAGAGGGACAGGGCCTCCCTACTACGAGCAGTACTTC	CSARGTGPPYYEQYF
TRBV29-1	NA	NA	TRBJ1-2	TGCAGCGTTGTGTCGAATAACTATGGCTACACCTTC	CSVVSNNYGYTF
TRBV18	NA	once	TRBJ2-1	TGTGCCAGCTCACCGGATGGGGGCAATGAGCAGTTCTTC	CASSPDGGNEQFF
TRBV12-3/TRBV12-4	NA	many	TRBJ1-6	TGTGCCAGCAGTTTAACCAGGGAAAATTCACCCCTCCACTTT	CASSLTRENSPLHF
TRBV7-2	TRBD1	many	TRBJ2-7	TGTGCCAGCAGCTCCGGACAGGCCGCCTACGAGCAGTACTTC	CASSSGQAAYEQYF
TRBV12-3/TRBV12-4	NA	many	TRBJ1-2	TGTGCCAGCAGTTTGGGGGCCCACAGCTATGGCTACACCTTC	CASSLGAHSYGYTF
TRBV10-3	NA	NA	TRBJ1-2	TGTGCCGTCAGTGATATGGGGCAGGGCATACATGGCTACACCTTC	CAVSDMGQGIHGYTF
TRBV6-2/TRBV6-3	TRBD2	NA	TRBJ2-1	TGTGCCAGCAGTTACCCCACTAAGTCGGGAGGGACCTTATACAATGAGCAGTTCTTC	CASSYPTKSGGTLYNEQFF
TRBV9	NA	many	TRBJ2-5	TGTGCCAGCAGCGTTCGGGGCCTAGAGACCCAGTACTTC	CASSVRGLETQYF
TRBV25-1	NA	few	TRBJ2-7	TGTGCCAGCAGTACCCATTACGAGCAGTACTTC	CASSTHYEQYF
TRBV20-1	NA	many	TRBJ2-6	TGCAGTGCTAGCCTGGGGTCGGGGGCCAACGTCCTGACTTTC	CSASLGSGANVLTF
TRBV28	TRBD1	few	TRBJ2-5	TGTGCCAGCACCATAGGGACAGACCAAGAGACCCAGTACTTC	CASTIGTDQETQYF
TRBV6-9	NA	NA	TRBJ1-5	TGTGCCAGCAGTTCCCAATCTCCGACCGCGTGGCCCCAGCATTTT	CASSSQSPTAWPQHF
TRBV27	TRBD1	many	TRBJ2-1	TGTGCCAGCACGACAGGGGGCCAGGATGAGCAGTTCTTC	CASTTGGQDEQFF
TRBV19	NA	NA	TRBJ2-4	TGTGCCAGTAGTGAACCGCCGGTAGCCAAAAACATTCAGTACTTC	CASSEPPVAKNIQYF
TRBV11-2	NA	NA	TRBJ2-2	TGTGCCAGCAGCTTAGATTTAGGGCAGGCCTCCGGGGAGCTGTTTTTT	CASSLDLGQASGELFF
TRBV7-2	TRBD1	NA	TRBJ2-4	TGTGCCAGCAGCTCGTCCCCCGGGACAGCTGCACTAGCCAAAAACATTCAGTACTTC	CASSSSPGTAALAKNIQYF
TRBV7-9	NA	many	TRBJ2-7	TGTGCCAGCAGCCGCCGTGAAGCAGGAAGCGAGCAGTACTTC	CASSRREAGSEQYF
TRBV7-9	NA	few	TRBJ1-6	TGTGCCAGCAGCTTAGAGGGAGGGGACTCACCCCTCCACTTT	CASSLEGGDSPLHF
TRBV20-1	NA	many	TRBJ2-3	TGCAGTGCTAGGTTGGGACTTCATCTCGCTAGCACAGATACGCAGTATTTT	CSARLGLHLASTDTQYF
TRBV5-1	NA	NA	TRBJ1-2	TGCGCCAGCAGCCCGTACCTCCGGGGGAACTATGGCTACACCTTC	CASSPYLRGNYGYTF
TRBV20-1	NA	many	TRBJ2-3	TGCAGTGCCCCGGCCGGGCGGACCTCAAGAGATACGCAGTATTTT	CSAPAGRTSRDTQYF
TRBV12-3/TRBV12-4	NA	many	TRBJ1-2	TGTGCCAGCAGTTTGAACGGGGATGGCTACACCTTC	CASSLNGDGYTF
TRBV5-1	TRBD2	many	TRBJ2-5	TGCGCCAGCAGCTTTAGGTTATTGGCCAGCGGGGCCCAAGAGACCCAGTACTTC	CASSFRLLASGAQETQYF
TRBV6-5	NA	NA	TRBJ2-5	TGTGCCAGCAGTTACAGACCCTTTTTGGTCAATGAGCAGTACTTC	CASSYRPFLVNEQYF
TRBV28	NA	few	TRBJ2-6	TGTGCCAGCAGTTTAGGGGTGGGATTCTCTGGGGCCTACGTCCTGACTTTC	CASSLGVGFSGAYVLTF
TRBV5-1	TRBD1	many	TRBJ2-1	TGCGCCAGCAGCTCCGACCGGGACAGGGTCCCCAATGAGCAGTTCTTC	CASSSDRDRVPNEQFF
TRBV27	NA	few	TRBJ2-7	TGTGCCAGCAGGGGGGGTTACAATGAGCAGTACTTC	CASRGGYNEQYF
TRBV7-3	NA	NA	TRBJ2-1	TGTGCCAGCAGCTTAAATTCTCTACTCTACAATGAGCAGTTCTTC	CASSLNSLLYNEQFF
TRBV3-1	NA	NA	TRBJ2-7	TGTGCCAGCAGCCATGACGCACCATACGAGCAGTACTTC	CASSHDAPYEQYF
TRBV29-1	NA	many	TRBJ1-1	TGCAGCGTTGCCGAAGGGAGAGGTGAAGCTTTCTTT	CSVAEGRGEAFF
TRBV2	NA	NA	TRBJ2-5	TGTGCCAGCAGTGTTGGTGGGTTCGGTGGGATCGGCGATGAGCAGTACTTC	CASSVGGFGGIGDEQYF
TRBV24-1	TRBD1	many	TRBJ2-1	TGTGCCACCAGTGATATGGGACAGGGCAGCTACAATGAGCAGTTCTTC	CATSDMGQGSYNEQFF
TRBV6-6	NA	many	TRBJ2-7	TGTGCCAGCAGTTACGGGGACACTAACTACGAGCAGTACTTC	CASSYGDTNYEQYF
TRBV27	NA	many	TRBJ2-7	TGTGCCAGCAGTTTACTTAGTAGGAGACCCTACGAGCAGTACTTC	CASSLLSRRPYEQYF
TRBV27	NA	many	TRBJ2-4	TGTGCCAGCAGTTTAGGCAGTACCAAAAACATTCAGTACTTC	CASSLGSTKNIQYF
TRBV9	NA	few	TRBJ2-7	TGTGCCAGCAGCGTAGCGGTCCACAATGAGCAGTACTTC	CASSVAVHNEQYF
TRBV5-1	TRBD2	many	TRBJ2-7	TGCGCCAGCAGCTTGCTTACTAGCGGGTTCTACGAGCAGTACTTC	CASSLLTSGFYEQYF
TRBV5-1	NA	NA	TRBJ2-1	TGCGCCAGCAGCTTGGACGGTAGCTCCCACAATGAGCAGTTCTTC	CASSLDGSSHNEQFF
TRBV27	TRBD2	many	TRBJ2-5	TGTGCCAGCAGTGACGGACTAGCGGGAAGCAAACAAGAGACCCAGTACTTC	CASSDGLAGSKQETQYF
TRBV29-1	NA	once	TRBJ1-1	TGCAGCGCTGGAGTCGGGGACACTGAAGCTTTCTTT	CSAGVGDTEAFF
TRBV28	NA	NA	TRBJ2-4	TGTGCCAGCAGTATACAGTTTTTAGCCAAAAACATTCAGTACTTC	CASSIQFLAKNIQYF
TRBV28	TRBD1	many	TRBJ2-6	TGTGCCAGCAGTTCAACAGGGGGCAGGACCTTCTCTGGGGCCAACGTCCTGACTTTC	CASSSTGGRTFSGANVLTF
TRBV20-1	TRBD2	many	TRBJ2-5	TGCAGTGCTAGAGATGGGAGTAGCGGGAGGCAGTACGGGACCCAGTACTTC	CSARDGSSGRQYGTQYF
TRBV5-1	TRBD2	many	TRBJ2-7	TGCGCCAGCAGCTCGACTAGCGGGAGTAGGTACGAGCAGTACTTC	CASSSTSGSRYEQYF
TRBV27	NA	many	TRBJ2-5	TGTGCCAGCAGGGGGGTCCAAGAGACCCAGTACTTC	CASRGVQETQYF
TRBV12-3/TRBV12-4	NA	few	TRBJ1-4	TGTGCCAGCAGTTCCCCGGGGGGGAATGAAAAACTGTTTTTT	CASSSPGGNEKLFF
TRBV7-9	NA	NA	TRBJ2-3	TGTGCCAGCAGCATACAAATTTTGGGCACAGATACGCAGTATTTT	CASSIQILGTDTQYF
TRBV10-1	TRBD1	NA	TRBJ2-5	TGCGCCAGCAGTGAGAAAGAACAGGGGGGAAGAGACCAGTACTTC	CASSEKEQGGRDQYF
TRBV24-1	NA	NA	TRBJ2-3	TGTGCCGCCAGTGATTCGGACAGTGTAGTAGATACGCAGTATTTT	CAASDSDSVVDTQYF
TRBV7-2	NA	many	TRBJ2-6	TGTGCCAGCAGCGGGAACAGGGACACTGGGGCCAACGTCCTGACTTTC	CASSGNRDTGANVLTF
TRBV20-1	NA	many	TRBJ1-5	TGCAGTGTAGCTAGGTCGGATCAGCCCCAGCATTTT	CSVARSDQPQHF